Sequencing of this T cell receptor (beta chain) was carried out in a study of control samples from healthy donors and cancer patients. The protocol was immunoSEQ multiplex PCR, while the TCRdb copy is restricted to in-frame clones and leaves out a portion. Among 7,000 to 8,500 clones listed, about four fifths were seen once. In its sample, this clone was seen a few times. The TCR sequence derives from a man between 65 and 85 years old with lung cancer. The source material was PBMCs.

CDR3 loop: CASSPGTFDYNEQFF. Written as DNA, the CDR3 is TGTGCCAGCAGTCCCGGGACATTCGACTACAATGAGCAGTTCTTC. The V call is TRBV27, the J call TRBJ2-1; possible D gene TRBD1, 6 bases. CDR1 and CDR2 from the germline V gene are MNHEY and SMNVEV (reference sequence). Trimming removed 5 bases from V and 3 bases from J, with 14 bases in between. This CDR3 has 15 amino acids.